Listed here are 3 T cell receptor beta chains from one sample, sequenced in a study of Graves' ophthalmopathy and Graves' hyperthyroidism. Amplification from RNA transcripts yielded the TCR beta CDR3 regions. The library came from an HTBI-primed first-round RT-PCR and a second-round multiplex PCR. Each CDR3 protein gets one entry after TCRdb re-called the multiplex PCR reads with MiXCR. The table includes about 740,000 distinct CDR3 sequences, 40% detected once. The sample comprised peripheral blood. These receptor sequences come from an adult man with Graves' ophthalmopathy.

As concerns this clonotype: A much more abundant neighbour one base away suggests this may be a read error. This chain links TRBV7-2 with TRBJ2-7, with TRBD2 matching 7 bases. Per germline, CDR1 SGHTA and CDR2 FQGNSA. Losses at the gene ends were 1 base for V and 3 bases for J; bases not matched to a gene: 3. This CDR3 contains 14 residues. The CDR3 bases are TGTGCCAGCAGCTTAGAACTAGCGAACTACGAGCAGTACTTC. Translated: CASSLELANYEQYF.

Remarks on this clonotype: This may stem from a read error, because a much larger clone lies one nucleotide away. This chain uses TRBV10-3 with TRBJ2-6; D gene uncertain. This CDR3 comprises 14 residues. Germline CDR1 is ENHRY and CDR2 is SYGVKD. V lost 6 bases and J lost 2, with 8 bases in between. The CDR3 protein is CAISRRAGANVLTF. CDR3 DNA sequence: TGTGCCATCAGCCGACGGGCTGGGGCCAACGTCCTGACTTTC.

This chain uses TRBV11-2 with TRBJ1-6; D gene unclear. CDR3 length equals 14 residues. Germline CDR1 and CDR2: SGHAT and FQNNGV. V lost 2 bases and J 5 bases, leaving 7 bases between the germline ends. In DNA, the CDR3 is TGTGCCAGCAGCTTAAACTTCAATAATTCACCCCTCCACTTT. Its protein product is CASSLNFNNSPLHF.